The source of this TCR beta chain is a study of shared clonotypes between healthy human individuals. Study outcomes and limitations: Sorted-subset sequencing was shown by rarefaction to be incomplete despite large depth.

Concerning this clone: The antigen remains undetermined.

Naive CD8 cells lacked CD45RO and underwent positive selection for CCR7, leaving out terminally differentiated effector memory CD45RA+ cells. V shed 3 bases and J shed 7 bases, with 16 bases lying between them. The CDR3 sequence is 14 residues long. Germline CDR1 and CDR2: LNHDA and SQIVND (reference sequence). Researchers divided each subset's genomic DNA evenly across several immunoSEQ plates. Sequencing was performed with immunoSEQ multiplex PCR; in TCRdb, only in-frame clones are kept and a portion is missing. The table records some 2.1 million clones, less than 95% of them present only once. The receptor was derived from a man aged 18 to 30 in good health. The V and J genes are TRBV19 and TRBJ2-7; D may be TRBD2 (6 bases). Sequenced input: naive CD8+ T cells sorted from blood. The CDR3 is CASSMMGGSGEQYF. The CDR3 DNA sequence: TGTGCCAGTAGTATGATGGGGGGATCCGGGGAGCAGTACTTC.